These 27 T cell receptor beta chains were all obtained from the same sample, sequenced in a study of T cells in Graves' hyperthyroidism and ophthalmopathy. TCR beta CDR3 sequences were amplified from RNA transcripts. A set of HTBI primers served as the primers for a first-round RT-PCR of the TCR CDR3. TCRdb called the multiplex PCR reads again in MiXCR, with one record for every CDR3 protein. The data show 500,000 to 650,000 distinct CDR3 sequences, with 20% seen just once and over 45% held by the top ten. The sequenced sample was blood. All receptors come from a man in his forties with Graves' ophthalmopathy.

In this sample, this clonotype turned up a few times. The V call is TRBV30, the J call TRBJ1-1; D is uncertain. CDR3 size: 14 residues. Germline CDR1 GTSNPN, CDR2 SVGIG (reference sequence). Deletions cut 0 bases from V and 1 base from J, with 9 bases between. In DNA form, the CDR3 reads TGTGCCTGGAGTGTATTACACACGAACACTGAAGCTTTCTTT. It codes for CAWSVLHTNTEAFF.

This clonotype was seen only a few times. The J gene is TRBJ1-5, the V gene TRBV6-1; D is unresolved. V was trimmed by 8 bases and J by 10 bases, leaving 24 bases between them. This CDR3 has 15 residues. Germline V gene data show CDR1 as MNHNS and CDR2 as SASEGT. The CDR3 loop is CASDNLGLGLSPQHF. For the CDR3, the DNA is TGTGCCAGCGATAACCTGGGCTTAGGGTTATCACCCCAGCATTTT.

This clonotype was counted ten times or more. The rearrangement uses TRBV2 and TRBJ1-4; no firm D call. Germline CDR1 is SNHLY and CDR2 is FYNNEI. Trimming pared 5 bases from V and 5 bases from J, leaving 9 bases between. This CDR3 is 13 amino acids long. CDR3 sequence reads: CASSRALNEKLFF. The DNA of the CDR3 is TGTGCCAGCAGTCGGGCTCTGAATGAAAAACTGTTTTTT.

This clonotype appeared many times. The rearrangement joins TRBV7-2 to TRBJ2-2; D is perhaps TRBD2 (5 bases). The V end was cut by 8 bases, the J end by 3 bases, with 16 bases between. The CDR3 has 15 residues. CDR1 is SGHTA, CDR2 FQGNSA, per germline. The CDR3 DNA reads TGTGCCAGCCCTACGGTCTCGGAGGACACCGGGGAGCTGTTTTTT. Its protein product is CASPTVSEDTGELFF.

This clonotype was counted between two and nine times. J is TRBJ2-2 and V is TRBV6-1, with TRBD2 identical over 12 bases. The CDR3 totals 14 residues. CDR1 and CDR2 (germline): MNHNS, SASEGT. The J segment lost 5 bases and the V segment lost 8 bases, leaving 3 bases of the junction unmatched. The CDR3 here is CASGLAGLTGELFF. Written as DNA, the CDR3 is TGTGCCAGCGGACTAGCGGGACTGACCGGGGAGCTGTTTTTT.

The J gene is TRBJ2-1, the V gene TRBV29-1; D may match TRBD1 or TRBD2 (6 bases each). CDR3 length: 15 residues. V was trimmed by 3 bases and J by 4 bases, leaving 16 bases between them. Germline CDR1 is SQVTM and CDR2 is ANQGSEA. The CDR3 here is CSVEDVGGPYNEQFF. In nucleotides, the CDR3 is TGCAGCGTTGAGGATGTGGGGGGCCCATACAATGAGCAGTTCTTC.

This clonotype was recorded at least ten times. This chain connects TRBV18 to TRBJ1-4; no firm D call. The germline V gene encodes CDR1 KGHSH and CDR2 LQKENI. Trimming took 3 bases from V and 5 from J, leaving 1 base between them. CDR3 length equals 11 residues. The CDR3 loop reads CASSPNEKLFF. CDR3 sequence (DNA): TGTGCCAGCTCACCGAATGAAAAACTGTTTTTT.

The V call is TRBV12-3 or TRBV12-4, the J call TRBJ2-7; TRBD1 or TRBD2 may be the D gene (6 bases each). The CDR3 sequence is 14 residues long. V was shortened by 7 bases and J by 4 bases, with 17 bases between the two germline ends. Here the CDR3 DNA reads TGTGCCAGCAACCTGGGCGGAGGGGGTTACGAGCAGTACTTC. Encoded protein: CASNLGGGGYEQYF.

V is TRBV13 and J is TRBJ2-5; D not resolved. The CDR3 consists of 12 residues. Germline CDR1 and CDR2: PRHDT and FYEKMQ (reference sequence). The V end was cut by 6 bases, the J end by 5 bases, with 10 bases between. CDR3 sequence (DNA): TGTGCCAGCAGAATAGTAGGCGAGACCCAGTACTTC. This translates into CASRIVGETQYF.

This clonotype was seen ten or more times. The genes are TRBV11-2 and TRBJ2-5; 11 bases match TRBD2. With V trimmed by 4 bases and J by 4 bases, 8 bases remained unmatched. Per germline, CDR1 SGHAT and CDR2 FQNNGV. The CDR3 spans 16 residues. The CDR3 sequence: CASSSTTSGGRETQYF. DNA for the CDR3: TGTGCCAGCAGCTCCACAACTAGCGGGGGACGAGAGACCCAGTACTTC.

This clonotype showed up just a few times. The J gene is TRBJ2-6, the V gene TRBV19; D might be TRBD1 or TRBD2, each matching 5 bases. The length of the CDR3 is 16 residues. V shed 7 bases and J shed 0 bases, with 13 bases lying between them. Germline V gives CDR1 LNHDA, CDR2 SQIVND (reference sequence). The CDR3, as DNA: TGTGCCAGTACCTGGAGAGGGGACTCTGGGGCCAACGTCCTGACTTTC. Translating it yields CASTWRGDSGANVLTF.

This clonotype was observed a few times. The chain couples TRBV6-1 to TRBJ2-4; D unclear. V was cut by 2 bases and J by 1 base, with 6 bases left in between. Germline CDR1 and CDR2: MNHNS and SASEGT. CDR3 length equals 14 residues. CDR3 nucleotide sequence: TGTGCCAGCAGTGAATGGGGTGCCAAAAACATTCAGTACTTC. This translates into CASSEWGAKNIQYF.

The rearrangement links TRBV4-2 to TRBJ2-3; the match to TRBD2 covers 7 bases. Germline CDR1 LGHNA, CDR2 YNFKEQ. Unmatched junction bases numbered 3, after V lost 3 bases and J lost 0 bases. The CDR3 is 15 residues long. The CDR3 bases are TGTGCCAGCAGCCAGCTAGCGGACAGCACAGATACGCAGTATTTT. Its protein product is CASSQLADSTDTQYF.

This clonotype was seen a few times. This chain links TRBV6-1 with TRBJ2-7; 13 bases fit TRBD2. From germline, CDR1 is MNHNS and CDR2 SASEGT. The ends lost 5 bases at V and 4 bases at J; junction bases unmatched: 5. This CDR3 is built from 15 residues. The CDR3 here is CASSTGTSGAYEQYF. The CDR3 DNA reads TGTGCCAGCAGTACCGGGACTAGCGGGGCGTACGAGCAGTACTTC.

This clonotype has more than one count but fewer than ten. This could be a read error, since a much larger clone is one nucleotide away. The rearrangement links TRBV28 to TRBJ1-2, with D perhaps matching TRBD1 (5 bases). The V gene's germline CDR1 is MDHEN and CDR2 SYDVKM. CDR3 length equals 17 residues. The CDR3 DNA sequence: TGTGTCAGCAGTTCCCTCAGAGAGGGGATCCGGAACTATGGCTACACCTTC. Translated: CVSSSLREGIRNYGYTF.

The V gene is TRBV7-2, the J gene TRBJ2-1; 7 positions match TRBD2. With 5 bases clipped from V and 5 bases from J, the junction kept 12 bases outside the gene matches. Germline V gene sequence: CDR1 SGHTA, CDR2 FQGNSA. The CDR3 totals 16 residues. The CDR3 nucleotides are TGTGCCAGCAGCATAAGACAGAAAGCGGGGAACAATGAGCAGTTCTTC. Translated, it gives CASSIRQKAGNNEQFF. Together with reference TRBV7-2 and TRBJ2-1, the CDR3 gives the full variable domain: GAGVSQSPSNKVTEKGKDVELRCDPISGHTALYWYRQSLGQGLEFLIYFQGNSAPDKSGLPSDRFSAERTGGSVSTLTIQRTQQEDSAVYLCASSIRQKAGNNEQFFGPGTRLTVL.

The chain has TRBV27 and TRBJ2-3; D is undetermined. From germline, CDR1 is MNHEY and CDR2 SMNVEV (reference sequence). The CDR3 runs to 13 residues. Trimming pared 4 bases from V and 4 bases from J, leaving 9 bases between. This chain's CDR3 is CASSSSSPDTQYF. CDR3 nucleotides: TGTGCCAGCAGTTCCTCGAGTCCAGATACGCAGTATTTT.

This clonotype was detected only a few times. The chain couples TRBV30 to TRBJ2-1, with 7 bases aligning to TRBD2. The CDR3 runs to 13 residues. The V gene end was trimmed by 3 bases and the J gene end by 6 bases; junction bases not matched to a gene: 5. Germline V lookup: CDR1 GTSNPN, CDR2 SVGIG (reference sequence). CDR3 sequence: CAWRRGNFNEQFF. The DNA of the CDR3 is TGTGCCTGGAGGCGGGGGAACTTCAATGAGCAGTTCTTC.

V and J are TRBV13 and TRBJ2-1; 8 bases align to TRBD1. CDR1 is PRHDT and CDR2 is FYEKMQ in the germline V gene (reference sequence). Unmatched junction bases numbered 24, after V lost 5 bases and J lost 3 bases. This CDR3 spans 21 amino acids. The CDR3 sequence: CASSPKYGQGGLATRYNEQFF. Written as DNA, the CDR3 is TGTGCCAGCAGCCCGAAATACGGACAGGGTGGGTTAGCGACCCGCTACAATGAGCAGTTCTTC.

This clonotype has more than one count but fewer than ten. The chain combines TRBV7-3 with TRBJ1-5; TRBD1 matches 10 bases. CDR1 is SGHTA and CDR2 is FQGTGA in the germline V gene. The CDR3 has 19 residues. With V trimmed by 5 bases and J by 1 base, 14 bases remained unmatched. In nucleotides, the CDR3 is TGTGCCAGCAGCCCCGACGACAGGGGGCGCAAAGGGAGCAATCAGCCCCAGCATTTT. Translated, it gives CASSPDDRGRKGSNQPQHF.

This clonotype was observed many times. The J gene is TRBJ1-2, the V gene TRBV28; 12 nucleotides match TRBD1. V was clipped by 5 bases and J by 7 bases; unmatched bases: 5. The germline gives CDR1 MDHEN, CDR2 SYDVKM. The CDR3 runs 14 residues. This CDR3 is CASSEGTGGFGYTF. CDR3 bases: TGTGCCAGCAGTGAGGGGACAGGGGGCTTTGGCTACACCTTC.

The chain carries TRBV7-2 and TRBJ1-2, with D unclear. Germline lookup yields CDR1 SGHTA and CDR2 FQGNSA. The CDR3 totals 14 residues. The V end lost 1 base, the J end lost 0 bases, and 6 bases lay between the germline ends. DNA of the CDR3: TGTGCCAGCAGCTTAGAGTTCGCTAACTATGGCTACACCTTC. This encodes CASSLEFANYGYTF.

This clonotype was counted a few times. The junction does not match germline at one end; this may be a read error. The chain combines TRBV3-1 with TRBJ2-7; weak D call: TRBD2 (5 bases). Germline values: CDR1 LGHDT, CDR2 YNNKEL (reference sequence). The CDR3 runs to 14 residues. For the CDR3, the DNA is TGTGCCAGCAGCCAAGCTAGAGGGTCCTTCGAGCAGTACTTC. It codes for CASSQARGSFEQYF.

Only a few counts were recorded for this clonotype. Since a much larger clone is just one base distant, this may be a read error. V and J are TRBV5-6 and TRBJ2-7, with D possibly being TRBD2 (6 bases). This CDR3 has 15 amino acids. V was trimmed by 9 bases and J by 2 bases, leaving 21 bases between them. Germline CDR1 SGHDT, CDR2 YYEEEE. The CDR3 region has the DNA TGTGCCACAGCGGGCGACTACAAACTAACCTACGAGCAGTACTTC. It codes for CATAGDYKLTYEQYF.

The V and J genes are TRBV25-1 and TRBJ1-6; D call uncertain. V was shortened by 6 bases and J by 10 bases, with 13 bases between the two germline ends. The CDR3 runs to 13 residues. Looked up from germline, CDR1 is MGHDK and CDR2 is SYGVNS. Here the CDR3 reads CASRPPGWSPLHF. CDR3 nucleotide sequence: TGTGCCAGCAGGCCCCCTGGCTGGTCACCCCTCCACTTT.

The CDR3 protein is CASSDGTWGTLDEQYF. Here the CDR3 DNA reads TGCGCCAGCAGTGATGGGACATGGGGAACCCTAGACGAGCAGTACTTC. The genes are TRBV10-1 and TRBJ2-7; D is perhaps TRBD1 (6 bases). The germline gives CDR1 WNHNN, CDR2 SYGVQD (reference sequence). The length of the CDR3 is 16 residues. V lost 3 bases and J 5 bases, leaving 20 bases between the germline ends.

This clonotype has a handful of counts. The gene calls are TRBV7-9 and TRBJ1-1, with D hard to call. This CDR3 has 14 residues. Germline CDR1 reads SEHNR; CDR2 reads FQNEAQ (reference sequence). Trimming cost V 5 bases and J 2 bases, with 12 bases left between them. The DNA for the CDR3 is TGTGCCAGCAGCGCTAGCCCGGGAAACACTGAAGCTTTCTTT. Translating it yields CASSASPGNTEAFF.